The present TCR beta chain was sequenced within a study of cytomegalovirus exposure and HLA in healthy donors. Whole-study findings and limits: Donors belonging to an Asian-associated ancestry cluster reportedly showed fewer N-insertions in productive TCRs than the roughly 680-donor mean, according to what a later analysis found. Among the CMV-associated chains, three were confirmed in vitro as specific for CMV antigens.

The study ran its PCR with 60 Vbeta and 13 Jbeta primers. The protocol was immunoSEQ multiplex PCR, while the TCRdb copy is restricted to in-frame clones and leaves out a portion. This table holds 90,000 to 120,000 clones, 75% to 85% found once. In the case of this clone: Its antigen is unidentified.

Germline values: CDR1 LNHDA, CDR2 SQIVND (reference sequence). The CDR3 covers 16 residues. Deletions cut 9 bases from V and 0 bases from J, with 20 bases between. This receptor was obtained from a female donor in good health and CMV-seropositive. Sequenced input: PBMCs. The chain recombines TRBV19 with TRBJ1-1; D gene ambiguous. In DNA, the CDR3 is TGTGCCAGCCATACCGTGGGAGCCCTCATGAACACTGAAGCTTTCTTT. It yields the protein CASHTVGALMNTEAFF.